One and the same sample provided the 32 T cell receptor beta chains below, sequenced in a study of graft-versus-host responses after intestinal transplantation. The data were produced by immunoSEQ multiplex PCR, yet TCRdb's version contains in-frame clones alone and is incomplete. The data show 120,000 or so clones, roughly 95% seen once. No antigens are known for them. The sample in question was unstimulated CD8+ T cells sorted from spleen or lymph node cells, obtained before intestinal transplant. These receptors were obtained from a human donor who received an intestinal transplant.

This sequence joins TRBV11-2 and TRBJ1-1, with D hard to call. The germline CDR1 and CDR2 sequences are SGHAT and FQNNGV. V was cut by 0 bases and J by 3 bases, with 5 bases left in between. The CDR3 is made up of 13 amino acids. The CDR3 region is CASSLESYTEAFF. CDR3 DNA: TGTGCCAGCAGCTTAGAGAGTTACACTGAAGCTTTCTTT.

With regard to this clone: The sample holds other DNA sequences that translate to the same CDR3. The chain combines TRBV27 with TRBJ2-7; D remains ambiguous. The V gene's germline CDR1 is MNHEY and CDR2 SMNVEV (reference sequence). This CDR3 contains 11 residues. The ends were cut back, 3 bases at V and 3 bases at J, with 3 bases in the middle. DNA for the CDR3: TGTGCCAGCAGTTTTGGCTACGAGCAGTACTTC. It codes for CASSFGYEQYF.

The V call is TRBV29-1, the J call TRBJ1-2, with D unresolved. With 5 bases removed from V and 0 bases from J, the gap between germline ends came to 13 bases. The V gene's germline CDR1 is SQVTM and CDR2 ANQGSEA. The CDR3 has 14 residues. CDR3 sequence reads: CSVIGPEANYGYTF. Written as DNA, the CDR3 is TGCAGCGTTATAGGACCGGAAGCTAACTATGGCTACACCTTC.

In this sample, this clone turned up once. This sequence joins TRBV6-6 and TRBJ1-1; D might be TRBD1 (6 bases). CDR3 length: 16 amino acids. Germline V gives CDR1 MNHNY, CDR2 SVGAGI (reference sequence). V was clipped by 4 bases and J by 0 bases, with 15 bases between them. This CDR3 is CASSLPGAAMNTEAFF. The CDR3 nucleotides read TGTGCCAGCAGTTTGCCAGGGGCAGCGATGAACACTGAAGCTTTCTTT.

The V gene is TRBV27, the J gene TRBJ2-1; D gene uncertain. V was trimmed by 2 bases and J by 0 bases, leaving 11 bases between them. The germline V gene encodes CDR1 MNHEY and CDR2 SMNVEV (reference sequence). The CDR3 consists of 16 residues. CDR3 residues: CASSLDQPSSYNEQFF. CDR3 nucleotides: TGTGCCAGCAGTTTAGACCAGCCTAGCTCCTACAATGAGCAGTTCTTC.

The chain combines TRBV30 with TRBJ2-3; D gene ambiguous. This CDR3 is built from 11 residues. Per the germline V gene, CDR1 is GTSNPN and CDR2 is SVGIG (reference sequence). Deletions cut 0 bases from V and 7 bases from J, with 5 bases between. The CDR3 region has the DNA TGTGCCTGGAGTGTGACTTATACGCAGTATTTT. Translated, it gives CAWSVTYTQYF.

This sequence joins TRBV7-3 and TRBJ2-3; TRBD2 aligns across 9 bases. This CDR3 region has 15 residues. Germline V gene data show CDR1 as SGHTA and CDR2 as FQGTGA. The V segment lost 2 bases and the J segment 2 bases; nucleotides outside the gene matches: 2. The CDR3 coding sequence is TGTGCCAGCAGCTTAGCTAGCGGGATCACAGATACGCAGTATTTT. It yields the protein CASSLASGITDTQYF.

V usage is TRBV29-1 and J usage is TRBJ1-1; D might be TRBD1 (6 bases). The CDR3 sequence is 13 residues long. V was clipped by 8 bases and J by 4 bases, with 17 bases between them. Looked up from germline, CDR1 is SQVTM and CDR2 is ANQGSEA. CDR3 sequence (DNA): TGCAGCTTTACGGGGGGCGAGGTCACTGAAGCTTTCTTT. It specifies CSFTGGEVTEAFF. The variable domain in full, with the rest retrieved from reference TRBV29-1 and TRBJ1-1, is SAVISQKPSRDICQRGTSLTIQCQVDSQVTMMFWYRQQPGQSLTLIATANQGSEATYESGFVIDKFPISRPNLTFSTLTVSNMSPEDSSIYLCSFTGGEVTEAFFGQGTRLTVV.

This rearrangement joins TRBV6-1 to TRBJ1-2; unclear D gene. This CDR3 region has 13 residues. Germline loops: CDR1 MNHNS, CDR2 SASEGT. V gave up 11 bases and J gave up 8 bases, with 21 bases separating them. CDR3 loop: CAVMAGYPLGYTF. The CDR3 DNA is TGTGCCGTGATGGCGGGGTACCCGTTGGGCTACACCTTC.

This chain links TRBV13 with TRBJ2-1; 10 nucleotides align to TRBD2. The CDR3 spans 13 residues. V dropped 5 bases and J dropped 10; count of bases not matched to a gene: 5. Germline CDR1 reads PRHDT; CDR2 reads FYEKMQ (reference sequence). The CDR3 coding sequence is TGTGCCAGCAGCCCCTGGACTAGCGGCGAGCAGTTCTTC. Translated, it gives CASSPWTSGEQFF.

In nucleotides, the CDR3 is TGTGCCAGCACCCCCTCCGGGACTCTCTACGAGCAGTACTTC. Translating it yields CASTPSGTLYEQYF. The J gene is TRBJ2-7, the V gene TRBV6-6, with D possibly being TRBD2 (6 bases). The CDR3 contains 14 residues. Looked up from germline, CDR1 is MNHNY and CDR2 is SVGAGI (reference sequence). The V and J ends lost 7 bases and 3 bases respectively, with 16 bases between them.

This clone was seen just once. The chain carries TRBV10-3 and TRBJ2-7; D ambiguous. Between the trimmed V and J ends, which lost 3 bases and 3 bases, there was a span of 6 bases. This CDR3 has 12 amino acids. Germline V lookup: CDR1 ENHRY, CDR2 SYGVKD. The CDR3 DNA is TGTGCCATCAGTGACCCCTTCTACGAGCAGTACTTC. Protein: CAISDPFYEQYF.

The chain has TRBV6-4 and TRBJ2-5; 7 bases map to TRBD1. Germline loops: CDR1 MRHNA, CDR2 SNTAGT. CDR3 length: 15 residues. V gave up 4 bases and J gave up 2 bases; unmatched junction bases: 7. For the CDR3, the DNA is TGTGCCAGCAGTGCAAAGGGGGCGGAACAAGAGACCCAGTACTTC. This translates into CASSAKGAEQETQYF.

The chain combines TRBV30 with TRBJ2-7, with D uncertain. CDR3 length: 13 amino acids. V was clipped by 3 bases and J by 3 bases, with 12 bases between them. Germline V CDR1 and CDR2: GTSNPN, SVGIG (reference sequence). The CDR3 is CAWSPQNRYEQYF. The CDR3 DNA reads TGTGCCTGGAGCCCCCAGAATCGCTACGAGCAGTACTTC.

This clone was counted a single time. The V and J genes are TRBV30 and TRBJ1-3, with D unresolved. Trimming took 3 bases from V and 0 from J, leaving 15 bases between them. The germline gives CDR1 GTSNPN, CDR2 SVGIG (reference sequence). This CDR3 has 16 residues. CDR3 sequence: CAWRLPRLSSGNTIYF. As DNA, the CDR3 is TGTGCCTGGAGATTACCACGACTGAGCTCTGGAAACACCATATATTTT.

CDR3 sequence reads: CASSFPAGAYEQYF. In DNA form, the CDR3 reads TGTGCCAGCAGTTTCCCAGCGGGTGCCTACGAGCAGTACTTC. The gene calls are TRBV28 and TRBJ2-7, with D perhaps TRBD2 (6 bases). The CDR3 consists of 14 residues. The V end was cut by 3 bases, the J end by 2 bases, with 11 bases between. Looked up from germline, CDR1 is MDHEN and CDR2 is SYDVKM. The whole variable domain, remainder taken from reference TRBV28 and TRBJ2-7, is DVKVTQSSRYLVKRTGEKVFLECVQDMDHENMFWYRQDPGLGLRLIYFSYDVKMKEKGDIPEGYSVSREKKERFSLILESASTNQTSMYLCASSFPAGAYEQYFGPGTRLTVT.

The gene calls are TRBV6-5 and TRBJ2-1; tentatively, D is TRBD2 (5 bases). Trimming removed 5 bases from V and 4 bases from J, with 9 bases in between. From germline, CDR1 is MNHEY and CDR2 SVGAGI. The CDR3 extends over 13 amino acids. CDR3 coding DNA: TGTGCCAGCAGTCGCGGGCCATACAATGAGCAGTTCTTC. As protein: CASSRGPYNEQFF.

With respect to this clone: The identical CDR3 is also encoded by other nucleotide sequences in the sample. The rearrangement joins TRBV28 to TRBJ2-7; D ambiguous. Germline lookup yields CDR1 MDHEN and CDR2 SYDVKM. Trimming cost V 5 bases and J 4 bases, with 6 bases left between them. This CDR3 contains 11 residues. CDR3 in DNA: TGTGCCAGCAGTCCTTTATACGAGCAGTACTTC. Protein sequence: CASSPLYEQYF. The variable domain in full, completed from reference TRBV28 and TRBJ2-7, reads DVKVTQSSRYLVKRTGEKVFLECVQDMDHENMFWYRQDPGLGLRLIYFSYDVKMKEKGDIPEGYSVSREKKERFSLILESASTNQTSMYLCASSPLYEQYFGPGTRLTVT.

The CDR3 here is CASSNGGALGGNTIYF. Here the CDR3 DNA reads TGTGCCAGCAGTAACGGAGGGGCTCTCGGAGGAAACACCATATATTTT. The rearrangement links TRBV6-6 to TRBJ1-3, with D maybe TRBD1 (5 bases). V shed 5 bases and J shed 4 bases, with 18 bases lying between them. The CDR3 length is 16 residues. Germline V CDR1 and CDR2: MNHNY, SVGAGI (reference sequence).

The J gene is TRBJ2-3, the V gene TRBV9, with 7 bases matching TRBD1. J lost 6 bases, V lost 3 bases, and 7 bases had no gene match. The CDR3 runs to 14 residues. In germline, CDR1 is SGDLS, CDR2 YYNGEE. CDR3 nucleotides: TGTGCCAGCAGCGCCGAACAGGGGTCGGATACGCAGTATTTT. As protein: CASSAEQGSDTQYF.

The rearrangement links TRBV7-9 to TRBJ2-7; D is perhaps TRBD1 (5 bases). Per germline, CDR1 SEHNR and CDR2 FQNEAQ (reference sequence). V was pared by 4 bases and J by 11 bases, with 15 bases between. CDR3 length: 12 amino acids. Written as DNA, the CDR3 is TGTGCCAGCAGCTGGGGCCCACTTCAGAAGTACTTC. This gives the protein CASSWGPLQKYF. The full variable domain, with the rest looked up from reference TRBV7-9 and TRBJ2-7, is DTGVSQNPRHKITKRGQNVTFRCDPISEHNRLYWYRQTLGQGPEFLTYFQNEAQLEKSRLLSDRFSAERPKGSFSTLEIQRTEQGDSAMYLCASSWGPLQKYFGPGTRLTVT.

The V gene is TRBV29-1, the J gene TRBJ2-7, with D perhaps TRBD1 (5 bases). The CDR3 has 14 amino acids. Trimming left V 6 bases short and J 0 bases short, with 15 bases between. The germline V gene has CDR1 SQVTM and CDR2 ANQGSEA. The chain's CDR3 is CSVVDSKNSYEQYF. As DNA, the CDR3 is TGCAGCGTCGTTGACAGCAAGAACTCCTACGAGCAGTACTTC.

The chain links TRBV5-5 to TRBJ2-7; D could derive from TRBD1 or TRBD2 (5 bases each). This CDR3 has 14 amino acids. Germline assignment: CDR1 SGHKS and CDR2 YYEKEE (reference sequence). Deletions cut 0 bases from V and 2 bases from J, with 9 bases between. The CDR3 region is CASSLGDGAYEQYF. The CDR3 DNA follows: TGTGCCAGCAGCTTGGGGGACGGAGCCTACGAGCAGTACTTC. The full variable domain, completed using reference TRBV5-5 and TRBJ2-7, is DAGVTQSPTHLIKTRGQQVTLRCSPISGHKSVSWYQQVLGQGPQFIFQYYEKEERGRGNFPDRFSARQFPNYSSELNVNALLLGDSALYLCASSLGDGAYEQYFGPGTRLTVT.

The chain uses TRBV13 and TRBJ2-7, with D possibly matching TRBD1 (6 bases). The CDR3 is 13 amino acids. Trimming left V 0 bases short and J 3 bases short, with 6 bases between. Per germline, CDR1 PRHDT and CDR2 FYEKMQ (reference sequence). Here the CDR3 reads CASSLGTGYEQYF. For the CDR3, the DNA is TGTGCCAGCAGCTTAGGGACAGGCTACGAGCAGTACTTC.

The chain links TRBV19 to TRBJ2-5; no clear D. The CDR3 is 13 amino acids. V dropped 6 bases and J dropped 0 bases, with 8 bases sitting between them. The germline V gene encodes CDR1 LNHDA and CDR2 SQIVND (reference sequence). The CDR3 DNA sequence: TGTGCCAGTAGCCCAAGGTACCAAGAGACCCAGTACTTC. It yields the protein CASSPRYQETQYF.

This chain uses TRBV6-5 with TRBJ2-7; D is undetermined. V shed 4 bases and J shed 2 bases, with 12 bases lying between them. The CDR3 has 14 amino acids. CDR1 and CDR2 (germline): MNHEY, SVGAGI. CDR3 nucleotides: TGTGCCAGCAGTTTCGGTACAGCCCCCTACGAGCAGTACTTC. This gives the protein CASSFGTAPYEQYF.

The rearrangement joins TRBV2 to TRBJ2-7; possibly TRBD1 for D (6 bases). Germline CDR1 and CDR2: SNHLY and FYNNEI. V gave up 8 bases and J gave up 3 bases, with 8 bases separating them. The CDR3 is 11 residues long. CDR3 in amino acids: CASLGGYEQYF. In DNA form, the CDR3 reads TGTGCCAGCCTAGGGGGCTACGAGCAGTACTTC.

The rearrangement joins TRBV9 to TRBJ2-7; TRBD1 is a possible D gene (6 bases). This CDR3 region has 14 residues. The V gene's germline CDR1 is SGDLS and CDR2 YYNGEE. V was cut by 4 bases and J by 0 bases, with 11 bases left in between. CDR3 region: CASSPRDTSYEQYF. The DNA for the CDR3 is TGTGCCAGCAGCCCACGGGACACCTCCTACGAGCAGTACTTC.

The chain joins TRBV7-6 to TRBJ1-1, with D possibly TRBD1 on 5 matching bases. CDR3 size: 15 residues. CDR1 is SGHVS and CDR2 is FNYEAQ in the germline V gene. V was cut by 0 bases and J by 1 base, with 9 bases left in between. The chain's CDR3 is CASSLALGTNTEAFF. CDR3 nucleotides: TGTGCCAGCAGCTTAGCCCTCGGGACGAACACTGAAGCTTTCTTT.

CDR3: CASSRKIGDRVYGYTF. The CDR3 nucleotides are TGCGCCAGCAGCCGGAAGATTGGAGACAGGGTCTATGGCTACACCTTC. The chain has TRBV4-1 and TRBJ1-2; TRBD1 matches at 7 bases. The V gene's germline CDR1 is MGHRA and CDR2 YSYEKL. This CDR3 comprises 16 residues. The V segment lost 4 bases and the J segment 4 bases; nucleotides outside the gene matches: 12.

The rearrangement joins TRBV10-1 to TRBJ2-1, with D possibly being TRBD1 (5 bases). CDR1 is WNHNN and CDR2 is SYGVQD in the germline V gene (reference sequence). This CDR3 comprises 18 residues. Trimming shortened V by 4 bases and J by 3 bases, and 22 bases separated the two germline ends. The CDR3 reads CASSGPSQGPESYNEQFF. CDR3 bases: TGCGCCAGCAGTGGGCCGAGTCAGGGCCCTGAAAGCTACAATGAGCAGTTCTTC.

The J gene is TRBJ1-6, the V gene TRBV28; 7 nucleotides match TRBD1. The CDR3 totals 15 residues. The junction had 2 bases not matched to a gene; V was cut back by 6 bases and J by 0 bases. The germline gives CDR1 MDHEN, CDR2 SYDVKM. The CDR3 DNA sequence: TGTGCCAGCAGCGACAGGGCCTCCTATAATTCACCCCTCCACTTT. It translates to CASSDRASYNSPLHF.